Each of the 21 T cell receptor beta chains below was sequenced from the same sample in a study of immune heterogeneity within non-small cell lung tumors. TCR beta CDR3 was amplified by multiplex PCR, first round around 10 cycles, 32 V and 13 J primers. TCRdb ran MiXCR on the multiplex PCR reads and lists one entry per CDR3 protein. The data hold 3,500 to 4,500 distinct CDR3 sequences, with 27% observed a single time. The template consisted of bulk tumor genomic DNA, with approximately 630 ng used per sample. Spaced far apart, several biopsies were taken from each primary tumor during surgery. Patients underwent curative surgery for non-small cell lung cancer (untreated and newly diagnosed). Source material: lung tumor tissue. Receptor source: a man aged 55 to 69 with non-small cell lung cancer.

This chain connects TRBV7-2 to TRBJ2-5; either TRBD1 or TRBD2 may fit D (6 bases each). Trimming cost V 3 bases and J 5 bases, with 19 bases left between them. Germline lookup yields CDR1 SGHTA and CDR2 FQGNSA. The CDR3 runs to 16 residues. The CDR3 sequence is CASSFGGPGQVETQYF. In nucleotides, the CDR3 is TGTGCCAGCAGCTTCGGGGGCCCCGGGCAAGTTGAGACCCAGTACTTC.

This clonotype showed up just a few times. The CDR3 loop is CASSRTGDVNEQFF. Written as DNA, the CDR3 is TGTGCCAGCTCGCGGACAGGGGACGTCAATGAGCAGTTCTTC. The chain has TRBV6-1 and TRBJ2-1, with 9 bases lining up with TRBD1. CDR1 and CDR2 from the germline V gene are MNHNS and SASEGT. J was trimmed by 6 bases and V by 8 bases; bases with no gene match: 8. The CDR3 extends over 14 amino acids.

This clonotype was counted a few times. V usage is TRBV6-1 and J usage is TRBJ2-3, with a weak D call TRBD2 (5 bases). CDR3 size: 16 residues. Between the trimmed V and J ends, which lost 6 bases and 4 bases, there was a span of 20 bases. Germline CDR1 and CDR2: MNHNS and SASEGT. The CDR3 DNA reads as TGTGCCAGCAGCCGAAGGAGCGGTACAAACCCAGATACGCAGTATTTT. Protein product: CASSRRSGTNPDTQYF.

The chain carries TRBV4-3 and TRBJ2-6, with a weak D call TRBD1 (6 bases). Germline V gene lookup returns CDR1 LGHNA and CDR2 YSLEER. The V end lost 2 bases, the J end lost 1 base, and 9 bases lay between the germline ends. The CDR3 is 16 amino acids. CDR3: CASSQTTGSGANVLTF. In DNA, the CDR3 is TGCGCCAGCAGCCAAACTACAGGGTCTGGGGCCAACGTCCTGACTTTC.

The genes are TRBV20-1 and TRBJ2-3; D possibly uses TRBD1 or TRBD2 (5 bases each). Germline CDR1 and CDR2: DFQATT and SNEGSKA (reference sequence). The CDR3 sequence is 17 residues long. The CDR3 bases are TGCAGCGTTGTCGGGGCCCTAGGAAATACTCGCACAGATACGCAGTATTTT. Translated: CSVVGALGNTRTDTQYF.

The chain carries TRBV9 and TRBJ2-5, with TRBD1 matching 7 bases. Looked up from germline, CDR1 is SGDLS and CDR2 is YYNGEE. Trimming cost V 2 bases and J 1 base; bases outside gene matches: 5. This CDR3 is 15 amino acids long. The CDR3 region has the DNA TGTGCCAGCAGCGTTAGGACAGGATTCCAAGAGACCCAGTACTTC. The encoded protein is CASSVRTGFQETQYF.

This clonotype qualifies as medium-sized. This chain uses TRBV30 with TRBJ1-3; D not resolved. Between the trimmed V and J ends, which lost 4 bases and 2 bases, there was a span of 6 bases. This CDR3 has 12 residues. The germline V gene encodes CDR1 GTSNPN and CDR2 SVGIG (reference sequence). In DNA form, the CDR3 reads TGTGCCTGGAAGGCCGCTGGAAACACCATATATTTT. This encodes CAWKAAGNTIYF.

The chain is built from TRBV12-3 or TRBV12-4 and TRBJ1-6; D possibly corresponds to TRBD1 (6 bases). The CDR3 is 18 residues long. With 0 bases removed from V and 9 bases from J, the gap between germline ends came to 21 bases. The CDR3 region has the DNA TGTGCCAGCAGTTTAGCGGCGACAGGAGCAGTAAAAGGTTCACCCCTCCACTTT. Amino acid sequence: CASSLAATGAVKGSPLHF.

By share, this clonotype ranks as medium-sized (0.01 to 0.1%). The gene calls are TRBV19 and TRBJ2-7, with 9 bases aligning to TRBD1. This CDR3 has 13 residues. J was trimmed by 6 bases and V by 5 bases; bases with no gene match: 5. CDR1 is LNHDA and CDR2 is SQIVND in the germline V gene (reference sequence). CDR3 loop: CASSPRDRAEQYF. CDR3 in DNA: TGTGCCAGTAGTCCCCGGGACAGGGCCGAGCAGTACTTC. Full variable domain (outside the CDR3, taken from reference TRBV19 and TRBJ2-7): DGGITQSPKYLFRKEGQNVTLSCEQNLNHDAMYWYRQDPGQGLRLIYYSQIVNDFQKGDIAEGYSVSREKKESFPLTVTSAQKNPTAFYLCASSPRDRAEQYFGPGTRLTVT.

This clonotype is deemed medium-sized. The CDR3 DNA sequence: TGCAGTGCTAGAGTAGCTGGGACAGGGAATGAAAAACTGTTTTTT. Amino acid sequence: CSARVAGTGNEKLFF. V gene TRBV20-1 combines with J gene TRBJ1-4; TRBD1 matches 9 bases. The CDR3 is 15 amino acids. The germline gives CDR1 DFQATT, CDR2 SNEGSKA (reference sequence). Unmatched junction bases numbered 5, after V lost 1 base and J lost 5 bases.

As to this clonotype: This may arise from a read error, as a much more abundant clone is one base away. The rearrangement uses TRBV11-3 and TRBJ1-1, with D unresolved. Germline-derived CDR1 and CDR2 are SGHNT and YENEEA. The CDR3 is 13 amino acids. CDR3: CVSSLVMNTEAFF. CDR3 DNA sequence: TGTGTCAGCAGCTTAGTAATGAACACTGAAGCTTTCTTT.

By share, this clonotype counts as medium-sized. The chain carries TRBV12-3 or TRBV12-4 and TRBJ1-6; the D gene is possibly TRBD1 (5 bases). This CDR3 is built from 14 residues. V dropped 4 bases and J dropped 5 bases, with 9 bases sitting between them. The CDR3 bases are TGTGCCAGCAGTTCTCGACAGAATAATTCACCCCTCCACTTT. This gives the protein CASSSRQNNSPLHF.

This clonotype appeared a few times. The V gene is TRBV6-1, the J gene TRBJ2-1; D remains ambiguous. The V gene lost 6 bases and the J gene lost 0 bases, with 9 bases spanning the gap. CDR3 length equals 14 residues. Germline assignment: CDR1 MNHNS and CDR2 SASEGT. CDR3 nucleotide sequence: TGTGCCAGCAGGGGTGGGGACTCCTACAATGAGCAGTTCTTC. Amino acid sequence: CASRGGDSYNEQFF.

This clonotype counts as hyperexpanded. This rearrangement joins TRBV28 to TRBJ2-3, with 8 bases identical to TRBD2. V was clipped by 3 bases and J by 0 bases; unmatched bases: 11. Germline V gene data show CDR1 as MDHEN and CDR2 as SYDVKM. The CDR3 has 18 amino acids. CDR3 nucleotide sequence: TGTGCCAGCAGTTTTTTTTTACTAGCGGCTTCTAGCACAGATACGCAGTATTTT. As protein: CASSFFLLAASSTDTQYF.

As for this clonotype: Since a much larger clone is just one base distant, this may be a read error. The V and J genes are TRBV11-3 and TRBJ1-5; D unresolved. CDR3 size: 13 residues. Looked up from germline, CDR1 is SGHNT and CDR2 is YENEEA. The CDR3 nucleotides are TGTGCCAGCAGCTTAGATCGGGTTCAGCCCCATCATTTT. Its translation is CASSLDRVQPHHF.

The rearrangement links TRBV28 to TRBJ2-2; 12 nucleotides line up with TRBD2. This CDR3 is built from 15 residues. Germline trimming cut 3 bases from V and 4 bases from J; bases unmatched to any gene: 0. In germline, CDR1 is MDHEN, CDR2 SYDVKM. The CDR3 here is CASSLGLAGTGELFF. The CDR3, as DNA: TGTGCCAGCAGTTTGGGACTAGCGGGCACCGGGGAGCTGTTTTTT.

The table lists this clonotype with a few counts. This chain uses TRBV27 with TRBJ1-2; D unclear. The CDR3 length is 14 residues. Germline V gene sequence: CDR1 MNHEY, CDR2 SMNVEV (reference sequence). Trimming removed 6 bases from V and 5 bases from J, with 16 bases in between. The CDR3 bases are TGTGCCAGCAGCGGTATCTCCTCCATATATGGCTACACCTTC. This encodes CASSGISSIYGYTF.

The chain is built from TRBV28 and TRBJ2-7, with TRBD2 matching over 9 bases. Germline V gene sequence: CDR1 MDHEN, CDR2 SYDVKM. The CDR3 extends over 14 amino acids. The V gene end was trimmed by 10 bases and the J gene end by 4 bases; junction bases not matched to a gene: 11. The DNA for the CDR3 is TGTGCCACGAGGGGTAGCGGGAGTAGGTACGAGCAGTACTTC. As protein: CATRGSGSRYEQYF.

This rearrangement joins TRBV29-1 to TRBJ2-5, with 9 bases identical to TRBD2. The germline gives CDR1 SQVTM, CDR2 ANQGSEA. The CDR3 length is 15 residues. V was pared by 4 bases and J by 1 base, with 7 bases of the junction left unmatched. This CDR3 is CSVASTSGLQETQYF. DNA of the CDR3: TGCAGCGTTGCTTCGACTAGCGGACTCCAAGAGACCCAGTACTTC.

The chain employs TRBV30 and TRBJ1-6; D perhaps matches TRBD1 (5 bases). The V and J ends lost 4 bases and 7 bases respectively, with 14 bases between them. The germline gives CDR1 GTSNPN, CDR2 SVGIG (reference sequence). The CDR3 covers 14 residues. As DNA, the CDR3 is TGTGCCTGGAATCGGGACGGTAGAAATTCACCCCTCCACTTT. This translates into CAWNRDGRNSPLHF.

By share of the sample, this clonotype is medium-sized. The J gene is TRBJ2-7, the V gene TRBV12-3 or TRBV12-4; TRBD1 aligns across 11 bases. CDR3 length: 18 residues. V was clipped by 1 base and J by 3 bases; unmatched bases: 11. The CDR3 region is CASSLEGGDRGDYYEQYF. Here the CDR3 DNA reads TGTGCCAGCAGTTTAGAAGGGGGGGACAGGGGGGATTACTACGAGCAGTACTTC.